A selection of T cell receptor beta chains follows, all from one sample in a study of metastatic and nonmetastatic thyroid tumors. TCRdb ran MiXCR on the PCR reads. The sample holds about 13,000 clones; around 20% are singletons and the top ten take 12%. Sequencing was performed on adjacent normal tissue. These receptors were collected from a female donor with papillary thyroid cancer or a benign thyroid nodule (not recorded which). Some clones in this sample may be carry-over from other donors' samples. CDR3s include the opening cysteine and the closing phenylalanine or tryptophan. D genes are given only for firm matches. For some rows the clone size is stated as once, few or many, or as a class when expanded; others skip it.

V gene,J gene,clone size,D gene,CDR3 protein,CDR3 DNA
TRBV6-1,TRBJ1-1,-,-,CASAEALGDTEAFF,TGTGCCAGTGCAGAGGCGTTGGGTGACACTGAAGCTTTCTTT
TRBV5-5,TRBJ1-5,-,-,CASSLWDGNQPQHF,TGTGCCAGCAGCCTGTGGGACGGCAATCAGCCCCAGCATTTT
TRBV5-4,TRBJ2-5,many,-,CASSLREETQYF,TGTGCCAGCAGCCTCAGGGAAGAGACCCAGTACTTC
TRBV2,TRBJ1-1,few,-,CASRRSTEMNTEAFF,TGTGCCAGCAGGCGATCGACAGAAATGAACACTGAAGCTTTCTTT
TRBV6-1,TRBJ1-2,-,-,CASSEPGWVRPGYTF,TGTGCCAGCAGTGAACCGGGATGGGTCAGACCTGGCTACACCTTC
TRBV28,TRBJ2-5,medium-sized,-,CASSLSQIQETQYF,TGTGCCAGCAGTTTATCCCAGATACAAGAGACCCAGTACTTC
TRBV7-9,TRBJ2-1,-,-,CASSLERVEQFF,TGTGCCAGCAGCTTAGAAAGGGTCGAGCAGTTCTTC
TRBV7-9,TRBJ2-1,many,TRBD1,CASSLEGQGVNEQFF,TGTGCCAGCAGCTTAGAAGGACAGGGGGTGAATGAGCAGTTCTTC
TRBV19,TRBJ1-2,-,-,CASSRTQGYNYGYTF,TGTGCCAGTAGTAGAACCCAGGGGTACAACTATGGCTACACCTTC
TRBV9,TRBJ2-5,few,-,CASSGGSGQETQYF,TGTGCCAGCAGTGGGGGTAGCGGCCAAGAGACCCAGTACTTC
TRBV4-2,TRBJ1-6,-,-,CASSQEVTDSPLHF,TGTGCCAGCAGCCAAGAAGTAACAGATTCACCCCTCCACTTT
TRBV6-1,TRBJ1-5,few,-,CASSDYRYQPQHF,TGTGCCAGCAGTGACTACAGGTATCAGCCCCAGCATTTT
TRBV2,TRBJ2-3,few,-,CASSEDVADTQYF,TGTGCCAGCAGTGAGGACGTGGCAGATACGCAGTATTTT
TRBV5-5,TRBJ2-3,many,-,CASSSWGSSTDTQYF,TGTGCCAGCAGCTCTTGGGGGAGTAGCACAGATACGCAGTATTTT
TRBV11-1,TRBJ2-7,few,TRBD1,CASRRDRASYEQYF,TGTGCCAGCAGACGAGACAGGGCTTCCTACGAGCAGTACTTC
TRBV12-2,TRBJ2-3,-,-,CASTTSVDEGASTDTQYF,TGTGCAAGCACCACCTCGGTGGATGAAGGGGCTAGCACAGATACGCAGTATTTT
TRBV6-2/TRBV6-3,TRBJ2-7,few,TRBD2,CASSYSTSGSSYEQYF,TGTGCCAGCAGTTACTCGACTAGCGGAAGCTCCTACGAGCAGTACTTC
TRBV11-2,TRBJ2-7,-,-,CASSLFADSYEQYF,TGTGCCAGCAGCTTGTTCGCTGACTCCTACGAGCAGTACTTC
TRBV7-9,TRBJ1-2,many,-,CASSPQSFAYGYTF,TGTGCCAGCAGCCCCCAAAGCTTCGCCTATGGCTACACCTTC
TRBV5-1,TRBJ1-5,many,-,CASSLSGDQPQHF,TGCGCCAGCAGCTTGTCGGGAGACCAGCCCCAGCATTTT
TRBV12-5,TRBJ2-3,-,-,CASGLLDTQYF,TGTGCTAGTGGTTTACTAGATACGCAGTATTTC
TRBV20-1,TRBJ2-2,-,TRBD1,CSAGTGRITGELFF,TGCAGTGCTGGGACAGGGAGGATCACCGGGGAGCTGTTTTTT
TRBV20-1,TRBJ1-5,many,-,CSATTGNQPQHF,TGCAGTGCTACTACGGGGAATCAGCCCCAGCATTTT
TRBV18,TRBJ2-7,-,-,CASSHSGSPSNEQYF,TGTGCCAGCTCACACTCGGGGTCCCCTTCCAACGAGCAGTACTTC
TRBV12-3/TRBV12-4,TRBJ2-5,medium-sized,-,CASSKLQGTRETQYF,TGTGCCAGCAGCAAACTCCAGGGAACCAGGGAGACCCAGTACTTC
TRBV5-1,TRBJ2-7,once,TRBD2,CASSLLAGYEQYF,TGCGCCAGCAGCTTGCTAGCGGGGTACGAGCAGTACTTC
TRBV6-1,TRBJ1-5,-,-,CASSESGNQPQHF,TGTGCCAGCAGTGAATCGGGGAATCAGCCCCAGCATTTT
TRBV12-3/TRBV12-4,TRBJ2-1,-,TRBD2,CASSDGTSGYNELYF,TGTGCCAGCAGCGACGGGACTAGCGGTTACAATGAGCTGTACTTC
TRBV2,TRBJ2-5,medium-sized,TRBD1,CASRVRQGARETQYF,TGTGCCAGCAGGGTCAGACAGGGGGCCCGGGAGACCCAGTACTTC
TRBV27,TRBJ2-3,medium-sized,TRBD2,CASTLTSGSTDTQYF,TGTGCCAGCACCCTGACTAGCGGTAGCACAGATACGCAGTATTTT
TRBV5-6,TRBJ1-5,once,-,CASSLRRRNQHQNF,TGTGCCAGCAGCTTGCGGCGGCGCAATCAGCACCAGAATTTT
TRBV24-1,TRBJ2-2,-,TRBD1,CATSEAGQGITGELFF,TGTGCCACCAGTGAAGCGGGACAGGGTATCACCGGGGAGCTGTTTTTT
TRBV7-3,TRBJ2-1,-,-,CASSLQRTDNEQFF,TGTGCCAGCAGCCTTCAGCGGACCGACAATGAGCAGTTCTTC
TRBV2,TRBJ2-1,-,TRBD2,CAGSGTSGRFDDQFF,TGTGCCGGCAGTGGGACTAGCGGGAGATTCGATGATCAGTTCTTC